This is a list of T cell receptor beta chains from one sample in a study of cytomegalovirus exposure and HLA in healthy donors. Sequencing was performed with immunoSEQ multiplex PCR; in TCRdb, only in-frame clones are kept and a portion is missing. Here the sample spans 65,000 or so clones, 92% being singletons. The sample was PBMCs. The receptors were gathered from a young woman in good health and CMV-seronegative. Each CDR3 is given with its conserved first and last residue. D genes are given only for firm matches. Some rows have no size entry. The others give once, few or many, or a class for an expanded clone.

clone_size: NA
d_call: TRBD2
j_call: TRBJ2-3
v_call: TRBV9
cdr3_aa: CASSVLLDAGAPDTQYF
cdr3_nt: TGTGCCAGCAGCGTACTCTTAGATGCGGGAGCCCCAGATACGCAGTATTTT

clone_size: NA
d_call: TRBD1
j_call: TRBJ2-1
v_call: TRBV11-3
cdr3_aa: CASSDTGGARDEQFF
cdr3_nt: TGTGCCAGCAGCGATACAGGGGGCGCGCGGGATGAGCAGTTCTTC

clone_size: NA
d_call: TRBD1
j_call: TRBJ1-1
v_call: TRBV9
cdr3_aa: CASSGGQGESAFF
cdr3_nt: TGTGCCAGCAGCGGGGGACAGGGAGAGTCGGCTTTCTTT

clone_size: NA
d_call: NA
j_call: TRBJ1-6
v_call: TRBV2
cdr3_aa: CASLYRVNSPLHF
cdr3_nt: TGTGCCAGCCTATATAGAGTAAATTCACCCCTCCACTTT

clone_size: NA
d_call: TRBD1
j_call: TRBJ2-3
v_call: TRBV27
cdr3_aa: CASTYRGLSTDTQYF
cdr3_nt: TGTGCCAGCACCTACAGGGGGCTAAGCACAGATACGCAGTATTTT

clone_size: NA
d_call: TRBD1
j_call: TRBJ2-7
v_call: TRBV5-7
cdr3_aa: CASSHPTGGEYEQYF
cdr3_nt: TGTGCCAGCAGCCACCCTACAGGGGGAGAGTACGAGCAGTACTTC

clone_size: once
d_call: NA
j_call: TRBJ1-3
v_call: TRBV5-1
cdr3_aa: CASRRQNSGNTIYF
cdr3_nt: TGCGCCAGCAGGAGGCAAAACTCTGGAAACACCATATATTTT

clone_size: NA
d_call: TRBD1
j_call: TRBJ2-5
v_call: TRBV5-4
cdr3_aa: CASSLVGQGGETQYF
cdr3_nt: TGTGCCAGCAGCCTGGTGGGACAGGGAGGAGAGACCCAGTACTTC

clone_size: NA
d_call: TRBD1
j_call: TRBJ1-1
v_call: TRBV18
cdr3_aa: CASSQDRDTEAFF
cdr3_nt: TGTGCCAGCTCGCAGGACAGGGACACTGAAGCTTTCTTT

clone_size: NA
d_call: TRBD1
j_call: TRBJ1-1
v_call: TRBV4-2
cdr3_aa: CASSQSQGAEAFF
cdr3_nt: TGTGCCAGCAGCCAGTCACAGGGGGCTGAAGCTTTCTTT

clone_size: NA
d_call: NA
j_call: TRBJ1-1
v_call: TRBV9
cdr3_aa: CASSVTQIMNTEAFF
cdr3_nt: TGTGCCAGCAGCGTAACCCAGATCATGAACACTGAAGCTTTCTTT

clone_size: NA
d_call: NA
j_call: TRBJ2-7
v_call: TRBV6-6
cdr3_aa: CASSYLRESDEQYF
cdr3_nt: TGTGCCAGCAGTTATCTACGGGAGTCGGACGAGCAGTACTTC